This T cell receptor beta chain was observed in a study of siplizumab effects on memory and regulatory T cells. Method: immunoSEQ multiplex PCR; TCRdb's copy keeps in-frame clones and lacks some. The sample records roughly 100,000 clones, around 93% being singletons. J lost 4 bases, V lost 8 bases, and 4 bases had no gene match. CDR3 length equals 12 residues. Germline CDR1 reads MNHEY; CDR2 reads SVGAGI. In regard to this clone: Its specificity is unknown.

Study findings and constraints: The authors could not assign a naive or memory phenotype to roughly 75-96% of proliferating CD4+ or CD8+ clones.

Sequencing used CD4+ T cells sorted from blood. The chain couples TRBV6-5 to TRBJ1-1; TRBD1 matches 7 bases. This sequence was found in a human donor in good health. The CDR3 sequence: CASDNRGTEAFF. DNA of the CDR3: TGTGCCAGCGATAACAGGGGCACTGAAGCTTTCTTT.